These T cell receptor beta chains were read from a single sample in a study of response to subunit inactivated influenza vaccine. Each CDR3 protein is one row after TCRdb ran MiXCR on the RT-PCR reads. The profile shows more than 700,000 distinct CDR3 sequences, around 21% of them singletons. The sequenced sample was PBMCs from blood, obtained less than 6 days after vaccination. Every receptor here comes from a man in his fifties who received an inactivated influenza vaccine. Both conserved end residues are part of each CDR3. A D gene is named only where the DNA matches it firmly. Clone size is given for some rows only: seen once, a few or many times, or a class if the clone is expanded.

few,TRBJ2-2,17,TRBV9,-,CASSVAPHGANTGELFF,TGTGCCAGCAGCGTAGCCCCCCATGGGGCGAACACCGGGGAGCTGTTTTTT
-,TRBJ2-1,15,TRBV7-9,TRBD2,CASRYQGLASHEQFF,TGTGCCAGCAGATACCAGGGACTAGCGAGTCATGAGCAGTTCTTC
-,TRBJ2-5,11,TRBV20-1,-,CSARTLETQYF,TGCAGTGCCCGGACCCTAGAGACCCAGTACTTC
-,TRBJ2-7,13,TRBV20-1,-,CSARDWMGYEQYF,TGCAGTGCTAGAGATTGGATGGGGTACGAGCAGTACTTC
-,TRBJ1-2,14,TRBV6-5,-,CASSYSGADYGYTF,TGTGCCAGCAGTTACTCAGGGGCGGACTATGGCTACACCTTC
-,TRBJ2-1,16,TRBV24-1,TRBD2,CATSDLSGRGINEQFF,TGTGCCACCAGTGACCTTAGCGGGAGAGGGATCAATGAGCAGTTCTTC
-,TRBJ1-2,14,TRBV5-1,-,CASRISSGVYGYTF,TGCGCCAGCAGAATTTCTTCTGGGGTCTATGGCTACACCTTC
-,TRBJ1-2,13,TRBV20-1,-,CSAREGRDYGYTF,TGCAGTGCTAGAGAGGGCAGGGACTATGGCTACACCTTC
-,TRBJ2-7,16,TRBV6-2/TRBV6-3,TRBD2,CASRWGVAGSSYEQYF,TGTGCCAGCAGATGGGGGGTAGCGGGGAGCTCCTACGAGCAGTACTTC
few,TRBJ1-2,14,TRBV6-1,TRBD1,CASSRDSNNYGYTF,TGTGCCAGCAGTCGGGACAGCAACAACTATGGCTACACCTTC
-,TRBJ2-4,15,TRBV30,TRBD1,CAWSVLGQGRNIQYF,TGTGCCTGGAGTGTACTTGGACAGGGTCGGAACATTCAGTACTTC
few,TRBJ2-1,14,TRBV7-2,TRBD2,CASSLFLAGAEQFF,TGTGCCAGCAGCTTATTCCTAGCGGGGGCTGAGCAGTTCTTC
-,TRBJ1-1,14,TRBV6-2/TRBV6-3,TRBD1,CASSLDRENTEAFF,TGTGCCAGCAGTTTAGACAGGGAGAACACTGAAGCTTTCTTT
few,TRBJ2-1,17,TRBV11-2,-,CASSLLGVGAPSNEQFF,TGTGCCAGCAGCTTACTGGGGGTCGGGGCCCCGAGCAATGAGCAGTTCTTC
-,TRBJ2-2,12,TRBV12-3/TRBV12-4,-,CASSFQGWGLFF,TGTGCCAGCAGTTTTCAGGGCTGGGGGCTGTTTTTT
few,TRBJ2-1,14,TRBV6-2/TRBV6-3,TRBD2,CASSSPLAGNEQFF,TGTGCCAGCAGCTCCCCCCTAGCGGGCAATGAGCAGTTCTTC
-,TRBJ2-7,14,TRBV6-1,-,CASSPDWSSYEQYF,TGTGCCAGCAGTCCCGACTGGTCCTCCTACGAGCAGTACTTC
-,TRBJ2-7,16,TRBV6-5,-,CASSYMSGQGGYEQYF,TGTGCCAGCAGTTACATGTCTGGGCAGGGAGGCTACGAGCAGTACTTC
-,TRBJ2-2,18,TRBV12-3/TRBV12-4,TRBD1,CAFRAGTAVYRNTGELFF,TGTGCCTTCAGAGCCGGGACAGCGGTCTATAGGAACACCGGGGAGCTGTTTTTT
few,TRBJ2-1,15,TRBV15,TRBD1,CATSRQTGGYNEQFF,TGTGCCACCAGCAGGCAGACAGGGGGTTACAATGAGCAGTTCTTC
-,TRBJ2-1,16,TRBV7-8,-,CASPRPGHTPYNEQFF,TGTGCCAGCCCCCGTCCGGGACACACACCCTACAATGAGCAGTTCTTC
few,TRBJ1-5,15,TRBV12-3/TRBV12-4,-,CASTDGTDSNQPQHF,TGTGCCAGCACCGACGGGACGGATAGCAATCAGCCCCAGCATTTT
-,TRBJ2-3,12,TRBV12-3/TRBV12-4,-,CASSLGWAAQYF,TGTGCCAGCAGTTTAGGGTGGGCGGCGCAGTATTTT
-,TRBJ1-2,16,TRBV6-2/TRBV6-3,-,CASSKSPGIPNYGYTF,TGTGCCAGCAGCAAATCGCCAGGGATACCTAACTATGGCTACACCTTC
-,TRBJ2-3,16,TRBV6-1,-,CASSTINYRGTDTQYF,TGTGCCAGCAGCACAATAAATTACAGAGGCACAGATACGCAGTATTTT
few,TRBJ1-6,16,TRBV5-1,-,CASSLEVWARNSPLHF,TGCGCCAGCAGCTTGGAGGTTTGGGCCCGAAATTCACCCCTCCACTTT
-,TRBJ2-3,13,TRBV7-2,TRBD2,CASRSGGRDTQYF,TGTGCCAGCAGGAGCGGGGGGCGTGATACGCAGTATTTT
few,TRBJ2-4,18,TRBV20-1,TRBD2,CSARDRRGGGLTKNIQYF,TGCAGTGCTAGAGATCGACGGGGGGGTGGATTAACCAAAAACATTCAGTACTTC
few,TRBJ2-5,16,TRBV28,TRBD2,CASSLWASGTKETQYF,TGTGCCAGCAGTTTATGGGCTAGCGGAACTAAAGAGACCCAGTACTTC
-,TRBJ2-1,18,TRBV9,TRBD2,CASSVDAGGHRFYNEQFF,TGTGCCAGCAGCGTAGACGCGGGGGGCCATCGATTTTACAATGAGCAGTTCTTC
-,TRBJ2-1,14,TRBV6-2/TRBV6-3,-,CASSYATLGNEQFF,TGTGCCAGCAGTTACGCCACCCTAGGCAATGAGCAGTTCTTC
few,TRBJ2-3,14,TRBV20-1,TRBD2,CSAGAAGSTDTQYF,TGCAGTGCGGGAGCAGCGGGAAGCACAGATACGCAGTATTTT
few,TRBJ2-1,18,TRBV27,TRBD2,CASKEHASGLAGLNEQFF,TGTGCCAGCAAGGAACATGCTTCGGGACTAGCGGGCCTCAATGAGCAGTTCTTC
many,TRBJ2-1,14,TRBV5-1,-,CASSEDLGYNEQFF,TGCGCCAGCAGCGAGGACTTGGGGTACAATGAGCAGTTCTTC
-,TRBJ2-3,14,TRBV9,-,CASSPEQFTDTQYF,TGTGCCAGCAGCCCAGAACAGTTCACAGATACGCAGTATTTT
many,TRBJ2-4,16,TRBV15,-,CATSRDRPGLGNIQYF,TGTGCCACCAGCAGAGATCGCCCAGGATTAGGAAACATTCAGTACTTC
-,TRBJ1-3,15,TRBV28,-,CASITGGGSGNTIYF,TGTGCCAGCATTACCGGGGGCGGCTCTGGAAACACCATATATTTT
-,TRBJ2-7,17,TRBV4-1,-,CASSQGWGQGGSYEQYF,TGCGCCAGCAGCCAAGGTTGGGGCCAGGGGGGTTCCTACGAGCAGTACTTC
-,TRBJ2-3,17,TRBV12-3/TRBV12-4,TRBD2,CASSPSPGGSSTDTQYF,TGTGCCAGCAGTCCGTCACCGGGGGGGTCTAGCACAGATACGCAGTATTTT
-,TRBJ2-6,16,TRBV5-1,-,CASSPDLGSGANVLTF,TGCGCCAGCAGCCCCGACCTGGGGTCTGGGGCCAACGTCCTGACTTTC
-,TRBJ1-4,15,TRBV9,-,CASSPREGVNEKLFF,TGTGCCAGCAGCCCCCGAGAGGGAGTCAATGAAAAACTGTTTTTT
-,TRBJ2-7,14,TRBV14,TRBD2,CASSHPGLDYEQYF,TGTGCCAGCAGCCATCCGGGACTAGATTACGAGCAGTACTTC
-,TRBJ2-5,16,TRBV9,TRBD2,CASSVDPSGSLETQYF,TGTGCCAGCAGCGTAGACCCTAGCGGGAGCCTGGAGACCCAGTACTTC
few,TRBJ1-2,16,TRBV12-3/TRBV12-4,-,CASSLYSGGSNYGYTF,TGTGCCAGCAGTTTATACAGCGGGGGGTCTAACTATGGCTACACCTTC
few,TRBJ2-5,16,TRBV20-1,TRBD2,CSARDRVSGRGETQYF,TGCAGTGCTAGAGATCGGGTTAGCGGGAGAGGAGAGACCCAGTACTTC
few,TRBJ2-7,14,TRBV20-1,-,CSARDFAETYEQYF,TGCAGTGCTAGAGATTTTGCAGAAACCTACGAGCAGTACTTC
-,TRBJ2-2,14,TRBV12-3/TRBV12-4,-,CASSRQHDTGVLFF,TGTGCCAGCAGCCGACAGCACGACACCGGGGTTCTGTTTTTT
few,TRBJ2-4,15,TRBV10-3,-,CASGLGGGRENIQYF,TGTGCCAGCGGACTGGGGGGGGGCCGGGAAAACATTCAGTACTTC
-,TRBJ2-3,18,TRBV5-4,TRBD2,CASSLLTSGGASSDTQYF,TGTGCCAGCAGCTTGCTTACTAGCGGGGGGGCCTCCTCCGATACGCAGTATTTT
many,TRBJ2-1,13,TRBV12-3/TRBV12-4,-,CASSLANGHEQFF,TGTGCCAGCAGTTTAGCAAACGGACATGAGCAGTTCTTC
-,TRBJ2-5,14,TRBV12-3/TRBV12-4,-,CASSLGLPSETQYF,TGTGCCAGCAGTTTGGGTTTACCATCGGAGACCCAGTACTTC